This TCR beta chain is drawn from a study of blood T cell repertoires in COVID-19. Study in general: The study drew acute and convalescent COVID-19 samples from the United States, Italy and Spain. Sources were T cells, B-cell-depleted T cells, or PBMCs; the material itself was cDNA or gDNA.

Per the authors' pipeline: By means of reference gene primer amplification, nucleated cell counts were estimated. Clones were read by immunoSEQ multiplex PCR, and TCRdb kept only the in-frame ones, dropping some. That table furnishes V, J and clone size, whereas the DNA furnished D and trimming. The profile shows roughly 100,000 clones, 91% of them singletons. Trimming stripped 0 bases from V and 7 bases from J, with 11 bases between. CDR1 and CDR2 from the germline V gene are LGHNA and YSLEER. The CDR3 covers 14 residues. Sequencing used peripheral blood. This TCR derives from a human donor with active COVID-19. The donor label of this sample is uncertain. This chain joins TRBV4-3 and TRBJ2-3; D gene unclear. CDR3 protein: CASSQEVGSYTQYF. The DNA of the CDR3 is TGCGCCAGCAGCCAAGAGGTCGGGTCCTATACGCAGTATTTT.